These 28 T cell receptor beta chains were sequenced from one sample in a study of neurological immune-mediated disorders. TCRdb fed the 5' RACE reads into MiXCR, producing one record per CDR3 protein. The data contain about 95,000 distinct CDR3 sequences, 3.5% of them singletons. The specimen was PBMCs. These receptor sequences come from a young woman with multiple sclerosis.

This clonotype came up many times. The V call is TRBV27, the J call TRBJ2-1; 9 bases fit TRBD1. Losses at the gene ends were 3 bases for V and 4 bases for J; bases not matched to a gene: 7. The CDR3 totals 16 residues. Germline CDR1 and CDR2: MNHEY and SMNVEV (reference sequence). CDR3: CASSFSTGGFYNEQFF. The CDR3 nucleotides read TGTGCCAGCAGTTTCTCAACAGGGGGCTTTTACAATGAGCAGTTCTTC.

This clonotype has a count of ten or more. The CDR3 DNA reads as TGCGCCAGCAGCCATCAAGAGACCCAGTACTTC. Amino acid sequence: CASSHQETQYF. This chain joins TRBV5-1 and TRBJ2-5; D is unclear. In germline, CDR1 is SGHRS, CDR2 YFSETQ. The CDR3 has 11 amino acids. V lost 4 bases, J lost 2 bases, and 3 bases lay in between.

This clonotype was observed many times. V and J are TRBV20-1 and TRBJ2-7, with D possibly called TRBD1 or TRBD2 (6 bases each). V was shortened by 4 bases and J by 6 bases, with 19 bases between the two germline ends. Germline V gene sequence: CDR1 DFQATT, CDR2 SNEGSKA (reference sequence). The CDR3 spans 14 residues. The chain's CDR3 is CSAIWGDISSEQYF. The CDR3 nucleotides are TGCAGTGCTATTTGGGGGGACATATCGTCCGAGCAGTACTTC.

A note on this clonotype: Just one base apart from a much larger clone, this may be a read error. The gene calls are TRBV5-4 and TRBJ2-2; 9 nucleotides line up with TRBD1. Trimming at V came to 6 bases and at J to 6 bases, leaving 12 bases not matched to a gene. The CDR3 length is 16 residues. Germline CDR1 reads SGHNT; CDR2 reads YYREEE (reference sequence). Written as DNA, the CDR3 is TGTGCCAGCAACACCTCGGACAGGGGCTTCGCCGGGGAGCTGTTTTTT. It encodes CASNTSDRGFAGELFF.

This clonotype was detected many times. The CDR3 DNA reads as TGTGCCAGCAGCCAAGGACATACGCAGTATTTT. Its protein product is CASSQGHTQYF. This chain connects TRBV14 to TRBJ2-3; D is unresolved. V was clipped by 1 base and J by 7 bases, with 3 bases between them. The CDR3 consists of 11 residues. CDR1 is SGHDN, CDR2 FVKESK, per germline. Full variable domain (missing parts from reference TRBV14 and TRBJ2-3): EAGVTQFPSHSVIEKGQTVTLRCDPISGHDNLYWYRRVMGKEIKFLLHFVKESKQDESGMPNNRFLAERTGGTYSTLKVQPAELEDSGVYFCASSQGHTQYFGPGTRLTVL.

This clonotype occurred many times. The rearrangement joins TRBV2 to TRBJ1-1; D might be TRBD1 (6 bases). CDR1 is SNHLY and CDR2 is FYNNEI in the germline V gene. The CDR3 sequence is 13 residues long. Trimming shortened V by 8 bases and J by 2 bases, and 12 bases separated the two germline ends. CDR3 in DNA: TGTGCCAGCGGCCCCAGGGGAAACACTGAAGCTTTCTTT. Protein: CASGPRGNTEAFF.

The sample holds many counts of this clonotype. The rearrangement joins TRBV6-5 to TRBJ2-1; TRBD2 matches 10 bases. This CDR3 is 16 amino acids long. Germline V lookup: CDR1 MNHEY, CDR2 SVGAGI. J gave up 9 bases and V 1 base, and 9 bases lay outside the gene matches. Here the CDR3 DNA reads TGTGCCAGCAGTTACTGGTCGAGCGGGAGGGCCCCTGAGCAGTTCTTC. It specifies CASSYWSSGRAPEQFF.

This clonotype was recorded many times. V gene TRBV7-9 combines with J gene TRBJ2-7; 7 bases match TRBD1. In germline, CDR1 is SEHNR, CDR2 FQNEAQ (reference sequence). The V and J ends lost 2 bases and 7 bases, in that order; junction bases with no gene match: 8. The CDR3 sequence is 14 residues long. The CDR3 region has the DNA TGTGCCAGCAGCTTAACCCGACAGGGCTTGGAGCAGTACTTC. Translated: CASSLTRQGLEQYF.

This clonotype was detected ten times or more. The chain uses TRBV7-2 and TRBJ1-4; D unclear. V lost 5 bases, J lost 6 bases, and 10 bases lay in between. The CDR3 consists of 13 residues. Per the germline V gene, CDR1 is SGHTA and CDR2 is FQGNSA. Written as DNA, the CDR3 is TGTGCCAGCAGCCAACGAATACATGAAAAACTGTTTTTT. Encoded protein: CASSQRIHEKLFF.

This clonotype was recorded many times. The rearrangement uses TRBV7-2 and TRBJ1-5, with D hard to call. The CDR3 is 13 residues long. The V and J ends lost 5 bases and 6 bases respectively, with 11 bases between them. In germline, CDR1 is SGHTA, CDR2 FQGNSA. CDR3 region: CASSQDAAQPQHF. The DNA of the CDR3 is TGTGCCAGCAGCCAGGACGCGGCTCAGCCCCAGCATTTT.

This clonotype was observed at least ten times. This rearrangement joins TRBV5-1 to TRBJ2-6; possible D gene TRBD1, 6 bases. The CDR3 extends over 15 amino acids. The germline V gene has CDR1 SGHRS and CDR2 YFSETQ. The germline V and J ends were trimmed by 4 bases and 2 bases, with 10 bases remaining between them. The CDR3 bases are TGCGCCAGCAGCCCAGGGGATGCTGGGGCCAACGTCCTGACTTTC. This sequence encodes CASSPGDAGANVLTF. Combining the CDR3 with reference TRBV5-1 and TRBJ2-6 gives the whole variable domain KAGVTQTPRYLIKTRGQQVTLSCSPISGHRSVSWYQQTPGQGLQFLFEYFSETQRNKGNFPGRFSGRQFSNSRSEMNVSTLELGDSALYLCASSPGDAGANVLTFGAGSRLTVL.

This clonotype was picked up many times. The CDR3 nucleotides are TGCAGTTCCCTCTTAGGCCGTATGGACACAGATACGCAGTATTTT. Residues: CSSLLGRMDTDTQYF. The gene calls are TRBV20-1 and TRBJ2-3; D unresolved. The CDR3 is 15 amino acids. Germline CDR1 reads DFQATT; CDR2 reads SNEGSKA (reference sequence). Deletions cut 8 bases from V and 2 bases from J, with 20 bases between.

This clonotype has a count of ten or more. The V call is TRBV5-1, the J call TRBJ2-1; D not certain. The CDR3 sequence is 12 residues long. The V gene's germline CDR1 is SGHRS and CDR2 YFSETQ. Trimming shortened V by 0 bases and J by 6 bases, and 4 bases separated the two germline ends. CDR3 sequence reads: CASSLGPNEQFF. CDR3 DNA sequence: TGCGCCAGCAGCTTGGGTCCCAATGAGCAGTTCTTC. The variable domain in full, completed from reference TRBV5-1 and TRBJ2-1, reads KAGVTQTPRYLIKTRGQQVTLSCSPISGHRSVSWYQQTPGQGLQFLFEYFSETQRNKGNFPGRFSGRQFSNSRSEMNVSTLELGDSALYLCASSLGPNEQFFGPGTRLTVL.

At least ten counts were recorded for this clonotype. This chain uses TRBV5-1 with TRBJ1-1, with 8 positions matching TRBD1. Trimming removed 3 bases from V and 0 bases from J; junction bases left unmatched: 4. The CDR3 is made up of 15 amino acids. From germline, CDR1 is SGHRS and CDR2 YFSETQ. CDR3 protein: CASSWDRKMNTEAFF. In DNA, the CDR3 is TGCGCCAGCAGCTGGGACAGGAAAATGAACACTGAAGCTTTCTTT.

This clonotype was observed many times. This chain uses TRBV6-1 with TRBJ2-1, with 8 nucleotides matching TRBD2. The germline gives CDR1 MNHNS, CDR2 SASEGT. The CDR3 runs to 16 residues. The V segment lost 0 bases and the J segment 4 bases; nucleotides outside the gene matches: 5. CDR3 sequence: CASSEALSGRYNEQFF. Written as DNA, the CDR3 is TGTGCCAGCAGTGAAGCGCTAAGCGGGAGATACAATGAGCAGTTCTTC.

Concerning this clonotype itself: A single base separates this from a much larger clone, so it may be a read error. V usage is TRBV12-3 or TRBV12-4 and J usage is TRBJ2-7; D ambiguous. This CDR3 is 12 amino acids long. The germline V and J ends were trimmed by 7 bases and 2 bases, with 9 bases remaining between them. The CDR3 region is CASIPHPYEQYF. The CDR3 coding sequence is TGTGCCAGCATTCCCCATCCCTACGAGCAGTACTTC.

This clonotype was counted ten times or more. This chain uses TRBV4-3 with TRBJ1-2; D is possibly TRBD1 (6 bases). V shed 4 bases and J shed 4 bases, with 16 bases lying between them. The CDR3 is made up of 15 amino acids. The germline gives CDR1 LGHNA, CDR2 YSLEER. CDR3 coding DNA: TGCGCCAGCAGCCTTAGGGGTGACAGGTCCTATGGCTACACCTTC. As protein: CASSLRGDRSYGYTF.

The table lists this clonotype with many counts. V usage is TRBV29-1 and J usage is TRBJ1-2; possibly TRBD1 for D (6 bases). From germline, CDR1 is SQVTM and CDR2 ANQGSEA. CDR3 size: 15 residues. The ends were cut back, 2 bases at V and 8 bases at J, with 21 bases in the middle. The CDR3 coding sequence is TGCAGCGTTGAACCTGGACAGCCTAACATCGAGGGCTACACCTTC. The encoded protein is CSVEPGQPNIEGYTF. Full variable domain (remainder filled in from reference TRBV29-1 and TRBJ1-2): SAVISQKPSRDICQRGTSLTIQCQVDSQVTMMFWYRQQPGQSLTLIATANQGSEATYESGFVIDKFPISRPNLTFSTLTVSNMSPEDSSIYLCSVEPGQPNIEGYTFGSGTRLTVV.

The J gene is TRBJ2-5, the V gene TRBV3-1; 8 bases are a match to TRBD2. The germline gives CDR1 LGHDT, CDR2 YNNKEL (reference sequence). This CDR3 spans 14 amino acids. After removal of 0 bases from V and 14 bases from J, the junction contained 11 bases not matched to a gene. CDR3 sequence: CASSQDASGRTHYF. Written as DNA, the CDR3 is TGTGCCAGCAGCCAAGACGCTAGCGGGCGGACTCACTACTTC.

This clonotype was seen repeatedly, ten times or more. The rearrangement links TRBV12-3 or TRBV12-4 to TRBJ2-1; 9 nucleotides align to TRBD2. V lost 3 bases to trimming and J lost 5 bases; unmatched junction nucleotides: 5. The CDR3 runs to 15 residues. DNA of the CDR3: TGTGCCAGCAGTTTTGGGCGGGGGGGCAACAATGAGCAGTTCTTC. Translated, it gives CASSFGRGGNNEQFF.

This clonotype has ten or more counts. CDR3 amino acids: CAWSVPRTHTGELFF. The CDR3 DNA is TGTGCCTGGAGTGTACCGCGGACTCACACCGGGGAGCTGTTTTTT. V and J are TRBV30 and TRBJ2-2; perhaps TRBD2 as D (5 bases). CDR1 and CDR2 (germline): GTSNPN, SVGIG (reference sequence). The V gene lost 0 bases and the J gene lost 3 bases, with 11 bases spanning the gap. The CDR3 loop spans 15 amino acids.

This clonotype was seen repeatedly, ten times or more. This chain links TRBV6-5 with TRBJ1-2, with D perhaps TRBD1 (5 bases). Germline V CDR1 and CDR2: MNHEY, SVGAGI. The CDR3 runs to 15 residues. Between the trimmed V and J ends, which lost 8 bases and 2 bases, there was a span of 18 bases. The CDR3 DNA reads TGTGCCAGCGCCGAAACTTCAGGGAAGAACTATGGCTACACCTTC. Residues: CASAETSGKNYGYTF.

This clonotype was recorded at least ten times. The chain joins TRBV20-1 to TRBJ2-1, with 14 bases lining up with TRBD2. Germline trimming cut 5 bases from V and 6 bases from J; bases unmatched to any gene: 9. CDR1 and CDR2 (germline): DFQATT, SNEGSKA (reference sequence). The CDR3 length is 16 residues. CDR3 bases: TGCAGTGCTTTTAAATCCGGGACTAGCGGGGGCAATGAGCAGTTCTTC. It yields the protein CSAFKSGTSGGNEQFF.

This rearrangement joins TRBV5-1 to TRBJ2-7; a weak D match, TRBD1 (6 bases). The germline V gene encodes CDR1 SGHRS and CDR2 YFSETQ. This CDR3 region has 14 residues. V was shortened by 3 bases and J by 6 bases, with 16 bases between the two germline ends. The CDR3 region has the DNA TGCGCCAGCAGCTCGGACAGAGCCCTGGGCGAGCAGTACTTC. Translation gives CASSSDRALGEQYF.

This clonotype was seen ten or more times. CDR3 DNA: TGTGCCAGCAGCTTGGTACTAGCGGTGAATGAGCAGTTCTTC. Protein product: CASSLVLAVNEQFF. This chain links TRBV7-2 with TRBJ2-1, with 8 bases aligning to TRBD2. Germline loops: CDR1 SGHTA, CDR2 FQGNSA. The CDR3 totals 14 residues. Unmatched junction bases numbered 5, after V lost 3 bases and J lost 7 bases.

This clonotype was observed a few times. The rearrangement links TRBV4-1 to TRBJ2-5; D is ambiguous. V was shortened by 0 bases and J by 2 bases, with 7 bases between the two germline ends. The CDR3 is 14 residues long. Germline V CDR1 and CDR2: MGHRA, YSYEKL. CDR3 region: CASSQDGQQETQYF. The CDR3, as DNA: TGCGCCAGCAGCCAAGATGGCCAGCAAGAGACCCAGTACTTC.

This clonotype occurred many times. The chain couples TRBV5-5 to TRBJ1-5; D possibly corresponds to TRBD1 (6 bases). The V gene's germline CDR1 is SGHKS and CDR2 YYEKEE (reference sequence). This CDR3 has 12 amino acids. Trimming pared 3 bases from V and 14 bases from J, leaving 15 bases between. The CDR3 coding sequence is TGTGCCAGCAGCTCCCGGGACACCCAAGAGCATTTT. Its protein product is CASSSRDTQEHF.

Ten or more counts support this clonotype. This chain uses TRBV12-3 or TRBV12-4 with TRBJ2-3, with a possible D match to TRBD2 (6 bases). The CDR3 has 16 amino acids. Between the trimmed V and J ends, which lost 5 bases and 4 bases, there was a span of 19 bases. CDR3 residues: CASSPGGLVLADTQYF. Written as DNA, the CDR3 is TGTGCCAGCAGTCCCGGGGGTCTAGTGTTGGCAGATACGCAGTATTTT.